The 16 T cell receptor delta chains presented below share a single source sample, sequenced in a study of gammadelta T cells in human blood. TCRdb called clones from the RT-PCR reads again using CATT. Of about 1,000 delta-chain clones in the sample, approximately 6.5% were seen once. The sample consisted of non-Vgamma9Vdelta2 gamma-delta T cells from infant blood. The receptors come from a human donor.

This clone came up a few times. A much larger clone differs from this one at a single base, so this may be a read error. The V gene is TRDV1, the J gene TRDJ1; D could derive from TRDD2 or TRDD3 (6 bases each). The CDR3 is 28 amino acids. Germline CDR1 TSWWSYY, CDR2 QGS. Trimming removed 0 bases at V and 0 bases at J, with 47 bases between. The CDR3 sequence: CALGELFLGRPEIPWYRGSDTDTDKLIF. As DNA, the CDR3 is TGTGCTCTTGGGGAACTGTTCCTAGGTCGTCCAGAAATCCCCTGGTATCGGGGATCCGACACGGACACCGATAAACTCATCTTT.

This clone qualifies as large. The chain recombines TRDV2 with TRDJ2; 8 bases map to TRDD3. Germline V CDR1 and CDR2: GEAIGNYY, EKD. The V segment lost 3 bases and the J segment 4 bases; nucleotides outside the gene matches: 12. The CDR3 totals 17 residues. The CDR3 spells CACDLGIQDPGTAQLFF. CDR3 bases: TGTGCCTGTGACCTGGGGATACAGGATCCGGGGACAGCACAACTCTTCTTT.

This clone rates as medium-sized. The chain carries TRDV1 and TRDJ1; 9 bases line up with TRDD3. The V segment lost 1 base and the J segment 2 bases; nucleotides outside the gene matches: 17. Germline V gene lookup returns CDR1 TSWWSYY and CDR2 QGS. This CDR3 is 20 amino acids long. The chain's CDR3 is CALGEQPGLGDRSSTDKLIF. The CDR3 DNA follows: TGTGCTCTTGGGGAACAACCTGGACTGGGGGACCGATCCTCGACCGATAAACTCATCTTT.

A note on this clone: A much larger clone sits a single nucleotide away, making a read error possible. The chain combines TRDV1 with TRDJ1; the match to TRDD3 covers 9 bases. Germline loops: CDR1 TSWWSYY, CDR2 QGS. This CDR3 spans 19 amino acids. The CDR3 reads CALRESPSYWGTGTDKLIF. The CDR3 DNA is TGTGCTCTTAGGGAATCCCCCTCGTACTGGGGGACCGGCACCGATAAACTCATCTTT.

In the case of this clone: A read error likely explains why the TCRdb protein, taken from a much larger clone, differs from this DNA's translation at residue 3; the protein shown is translated from the DNA. The genes are TRDV2 and TRDJ3; TRDD3 aligns across 9 bases. The CDR3 runs 18 residues. Germline lookup yields CDR1 GEAIGNYY and CDR2 EKD. CDR3 residues: CASDTGDTSSWDTRQMFF. As DNA, the CDR3 is TGTGCCAGTGACACCGGGGATACGAGCTCCTGGGACACCCGACAGATGTTTTTC.

By share, this clone counts as medium-sized (0.01 to 0.1%). The V gene is TRDV1, the J gene TRDJ3, with D tentatively TRDD3 (8 bases). The CDR3 runs 25 residues. The germline V gene has CDR1 TSWWSYY and CDR2 QGS. Trimming took off 6 bases at V and 0 bases at J, with 36 bases between the two ends. This CDR3 reads CALGLVSYWVLGVPISSWDTRQMFF. The CDR3 DNA is TGTGCTCTTGGCTTAGTTTCCTACTGGGTACTGGGGGTCCCTATAAGCTCCTGGGACACCCGACAGATGTTTTTC.

This clone is large in the sample. The chain is built from TRDV1 and TRDJ1, with a weak D call TRDD3 (6 bases). The CDR3 consists of 15 residues. Germline-derived CDR1 and CDR2 are TSWWSYY and QGS. The V end was cut by 5 bases, the J end by 0 bases, with 13 bases between. Here the CDR3 reads CALGLGGQYTDKLIF. The CDR3 DNA follows: TGTGCTCTTGGGCTTGGGGGCCAGTACACCGATAAACTCATCTTT.

This clone qualifies as medium-sized. The same CDR3 is also encoded by other DNA sequences in this sample. V gene TRDV2 combines with J gene TRDJ3, with 8 bases matching TRDD3. The germline gives CDR1 GEAIGNYY, CDR2 EKD. This CDR3 spans 20 amino acids. The J segment lost 1 base and the V segment lost 0 bases, leaving 10 bases of the junction unmatched. CDR3 sequence (DNA): TGTGCCTGTGACACCGGATTAACTGGGGGTCATTCCTGGGACACCCGACAGATGTTTTTC. The encoded protein is CACDTGLTGGHSWDTRQMFF.

Only a few counts were recorded for this clone. A much larger clone differs from this one at a single base, so this may be a read error. The chain combines TRDV1 with TRDJ1; 7 bases map to TRDD3. The CDR3 extends over 21 amino acids. The germline gives CDR1 TSWWSYY, CDR2 QGS. With 3 bases clipped from V and 1 base from J, the junction kept 23 bases outside the gene matches. Here the CDR3 DNA reads TGTGCTCTTGGGGATATCATACCCTGGGGGCCGGCCGAGGGAGGCACCGATAAACTCATCTTT. This gives the protein CALGDIIPWGPAEGGTDKLIF.

Notes on this clone: The protein TCRdb gives is from a much larger clone and does not agree with this DNA's translation at residue 7, likely a read error; the protein shown here comes from the DNA. V is TRDV1 and J is TRDJ1, with 8 bases that match TRDD3. V was clipped by 0 bases and J by 8 bases; unmatched bases: 29. CDR1 TSWWSYY and CDR2 QGS come from the germline V gene. This CDR3 region has 22 residues. CDR3 sequence: CALGELTLERPAWGTPTPKLIF. The CDR3 coding sequence is TGTGCTCTTGGGGAACTTACGCTCGAGCGGCCGGCCTGGGGGACCCCTACTCCCAAACTCATCTTT.

By share, this clone counts as large. This chain joins TRDV2 and TRDJ1, with 8 bases identical to TRDD3. Per the germline V gene, CDR1 is GEAIGNYY and CDR2 is EKD. Germline trimming cut 0 bases from V and 0 bases from J; bases unmatched to any gene: 2. The CDR3 is made up of 15 amino acids. The CDR3 spells CACDTGLGDTDKLIF. In DNA, the CDR3 is TGTGCCTGTGACACCGGACTGGGGGACACCGATAAACTCATCTTT.

Regarding this clone: One base away lies a much larger clone, so this may be a sequencing read error. The chain combines TRAV23/DV6 with TRDJ1; 8 nucleotides match TRDD3. Germline V gives CDR1 NTAFDY, CDR2 IRPDVSE (reference sequence). The CDR3 contains 23 residues. CDR3 DNA: TGTGCCCGGGGAGGATCCTACGCCCGTACTGGGGGGTTCTACATACACCTTACCGATAAACCCATCTTT. Translation: CARGGSYARTGGFYIHLTDKPIF. Drawing the rest from reference TRAV23/DV6 and TRDJ1, the complete variable domain is QQQVKQSPQSLIVQKGGISIINCAYENTAFDYFPWYQQFPGKGPALLIAIRPDVSEKKEGRFTISFNKSAKQFSLHIMDSQPGDSATYFCARGGSYARTGGFYIHLTDKPIFGKGTRVTVEP.

This clone turned up a few times. The protein TCRdb gives is from a much larger clone and does not agree with this DNA's translation at residue 8, likely a read error; the protein shown here comes from the DNA. The chain has TRDV1 and TRDJ1, with 13 bases that match TRDD3. The CDR3 sequence is 23 residues long. J gave up 3 bases and V 0 bases, and 22 bases lay outside the gene matches. The germline V gene encodes CDR1 TSWWSYY and CDR2 QGS. The CDR3 protein is CALGELGTFPSYWGIRGPDKLIF. CDR3 sequence (DNA): TGTGCTCTTGGGGAACTAGGGACCTTTCCTTCGTACTGGGGGATACGAGGACCCGATAAACTCATCTTT.

This clone is classed as medium-sized (0.01 to 0.1%). The sample has other DNA sequences that encode this CDR3 too. The rearrangement uses TRDV1 and TRDJ1, with 13 bases matching TRDD3. CDR3 length: 24 residues. Germline-derived CDR1 and CDR2 are TSWWSYY and QGS. The V and J ends lost 2 bases and 4 bases, in that order; junction bases with no gene match: 28. The CDR3 spells CALGEGLGTRTGGYAEGIGDKLIF. The CDR3 DNA reads TGTGCTCTTGGGGAAGGATTAGGGACCCGTACTGGGGGATACGCGGAAGGAATTGGCGATAAACTCATCTTT.

This clone is large. The rearrangement uses TRDV1 and TRDJ2, with a tentative D call TRDD2 (6 bases). Germline V lookup: CDR1 TSWWSYY, CDR2 QGS. Trimming removed 3 bases from V and 2 bases from J, with 37 bases in between. This CDR3 spans 24 amino acids. DNA of the CDR3: TGTGCTCTTGGGGATCCCCCTTCCGAACAACACAAAGTAGTGGTCCCGAAATTGACAGCACAACTCTTCTTT. As protein: CALGDPPSEQHKVVVPKLTAQLFF.

This clone has only a few counts. The gene calls are TRDV1 and TRDJ1; 9 nucleotides line up with TRDD3. The CDR3 has 18 residues. Germline values: CDR1 TSWWSYY, CDR2 QGS. Losses at the gene ends were 0 bases for V and 1 base for J; bases not matched to a gene: 9. CDR3 sequence (DNA): TGTGCTCTTGGGGAACTAGTACCTGGGGGATGGATCACCGATAAACTCATCTTT. It specifies CALGELVPGGWITDKLIF.